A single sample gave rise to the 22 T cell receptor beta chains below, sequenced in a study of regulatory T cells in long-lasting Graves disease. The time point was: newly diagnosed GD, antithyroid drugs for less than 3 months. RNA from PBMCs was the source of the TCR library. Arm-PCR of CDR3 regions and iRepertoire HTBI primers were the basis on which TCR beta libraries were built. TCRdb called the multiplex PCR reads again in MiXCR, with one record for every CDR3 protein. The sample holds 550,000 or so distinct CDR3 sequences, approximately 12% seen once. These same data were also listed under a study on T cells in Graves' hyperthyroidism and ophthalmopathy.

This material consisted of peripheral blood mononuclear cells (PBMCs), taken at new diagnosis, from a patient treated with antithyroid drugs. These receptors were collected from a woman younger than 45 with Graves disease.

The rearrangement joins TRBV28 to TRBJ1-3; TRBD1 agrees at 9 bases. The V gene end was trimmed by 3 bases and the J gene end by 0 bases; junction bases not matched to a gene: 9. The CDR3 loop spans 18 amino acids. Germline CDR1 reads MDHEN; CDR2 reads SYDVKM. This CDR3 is CASSLPYPDRGSGNTIYF. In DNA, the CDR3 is TGTGCCAGCAGTTTGCCTTACCCGGACAGGGGCTCTGGAAACACCATATATTTT.

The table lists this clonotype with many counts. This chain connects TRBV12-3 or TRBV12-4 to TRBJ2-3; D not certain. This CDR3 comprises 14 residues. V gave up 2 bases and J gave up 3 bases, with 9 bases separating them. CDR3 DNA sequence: TGTGCCAGCAGTTTAAATAGCCTGACAGATACGCAGTATTTT. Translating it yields CASSLNSLTDTQYF.

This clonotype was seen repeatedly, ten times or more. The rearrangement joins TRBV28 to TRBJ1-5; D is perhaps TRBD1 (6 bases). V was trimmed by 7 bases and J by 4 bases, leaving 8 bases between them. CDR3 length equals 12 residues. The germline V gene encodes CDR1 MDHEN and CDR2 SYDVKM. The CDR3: CASKTGNQPQHF. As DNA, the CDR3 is TGTGCCAGCAAAACAGGGAATCAGCCCCAGCATTTT.

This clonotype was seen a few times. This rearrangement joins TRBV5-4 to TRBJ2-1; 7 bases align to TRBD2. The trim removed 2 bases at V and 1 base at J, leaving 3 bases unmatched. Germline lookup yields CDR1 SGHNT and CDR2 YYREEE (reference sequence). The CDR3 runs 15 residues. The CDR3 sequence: CASSFRRESYNEQFF. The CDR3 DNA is TGTGCCAGCAGCTTTAGGCGGGAGTCCTACAATGAGCAGTTCTTC.

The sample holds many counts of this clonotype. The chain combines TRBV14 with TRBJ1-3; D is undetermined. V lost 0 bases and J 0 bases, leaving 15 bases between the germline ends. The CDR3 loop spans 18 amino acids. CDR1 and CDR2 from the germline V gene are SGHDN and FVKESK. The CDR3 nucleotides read TGTGCCAGCAGCCAAGAAAGAACCCTGATATACTCTGGAAACACCATATATTTT. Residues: CASSQERTLIYSGNTIYF.

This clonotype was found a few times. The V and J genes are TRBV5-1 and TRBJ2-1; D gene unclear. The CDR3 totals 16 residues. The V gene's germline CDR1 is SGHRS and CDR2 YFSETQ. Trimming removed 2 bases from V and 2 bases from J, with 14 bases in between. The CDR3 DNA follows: TGCGCCAGCAGCTTTCTCGGCAGCTCTACCTACAATGAGCAGTTCTTC. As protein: CASSFLGSSTYNEQFF.

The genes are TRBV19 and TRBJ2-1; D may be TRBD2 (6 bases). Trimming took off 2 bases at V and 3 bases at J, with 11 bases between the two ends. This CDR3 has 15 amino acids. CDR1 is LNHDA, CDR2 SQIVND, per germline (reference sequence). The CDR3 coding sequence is TGTGCCAGTAGTATAAGAACTAGCAGCTACAATGAGCAGTTCTTC. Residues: CASSIRTSSYNEQFF.

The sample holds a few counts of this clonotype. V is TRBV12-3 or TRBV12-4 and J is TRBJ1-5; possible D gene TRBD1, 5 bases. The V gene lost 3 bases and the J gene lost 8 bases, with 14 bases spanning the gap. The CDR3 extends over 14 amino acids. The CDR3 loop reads CASSFLGTREPQHF. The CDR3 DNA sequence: TGTGCCAGCAGTTTCTTGGGGACCCGGGAGCCCCAGCATTTT.

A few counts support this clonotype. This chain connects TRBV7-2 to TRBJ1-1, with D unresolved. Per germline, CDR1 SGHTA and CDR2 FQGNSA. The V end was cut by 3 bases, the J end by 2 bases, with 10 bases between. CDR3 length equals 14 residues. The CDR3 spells CASSFNLPNTEAFF. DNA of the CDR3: TGTGCCAGCAGCTTCAACTTACCAAACACTGAAGCTTTCTTT.

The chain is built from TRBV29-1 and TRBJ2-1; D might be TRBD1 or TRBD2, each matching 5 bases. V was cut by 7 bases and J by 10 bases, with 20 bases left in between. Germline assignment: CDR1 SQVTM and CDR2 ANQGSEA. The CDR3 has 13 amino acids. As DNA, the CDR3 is TGCAGCGCCGGGGCTAGGGTCCTGGGCGAGCAGTTCTTC. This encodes CSAGARVLGEQFF.

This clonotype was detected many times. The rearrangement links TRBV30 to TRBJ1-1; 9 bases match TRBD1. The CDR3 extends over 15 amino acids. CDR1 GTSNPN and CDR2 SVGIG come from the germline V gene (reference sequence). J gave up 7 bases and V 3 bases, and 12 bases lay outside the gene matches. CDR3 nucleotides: TGTGCCTGGAGGGGACAGGGTGGACCCTTTAGTGAAGCTTTCTTT. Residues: CAWRGQGGPFSEAFF.

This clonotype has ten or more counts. The CDR3 DNA reads TGTGCCAGCAGCTTGTCAGGGACCTACGAGCAGTACTTC. Translated: CASSLSGTYEQYF. This rearrangement joins TRBV11-2 to TRBJ2-7; D may be TRBD1 (5 bases). Germline CDR1 SGHAT, CDR2 FQNNGV. Trimming cost V 3 bases and J 2 bases, with 8 bases left between them. This CDR3 contains 13 residues.

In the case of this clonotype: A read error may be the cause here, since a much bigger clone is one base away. CDR3 in amino acids: CASSYGGPNEKLFF. CDR3 sequence (DNA): TGTGCCAGCAGTTACGGGGGACCCAATGAAAAACTGTTTTTT. The chain recombines TRBV6-5 with TRBJ1-4, with D maybe TRBD1 (5 bases). The V gene's germline CDR1 is MNHEY and CDR2 SVGAGI. CDR3 length: 14 amino acids. V lost 2 bases and J 5 bases, leaving 9 bases between the germline ends.

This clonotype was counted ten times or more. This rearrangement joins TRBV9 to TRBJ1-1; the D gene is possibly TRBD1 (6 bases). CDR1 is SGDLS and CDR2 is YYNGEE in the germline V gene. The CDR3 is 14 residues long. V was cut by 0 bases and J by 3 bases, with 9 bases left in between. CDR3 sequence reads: CASSVGAGDTEAFF. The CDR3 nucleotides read TGTGCCAGCAGCGTAGGAGCAGGGGACACTGAAGCTTTCTTT.

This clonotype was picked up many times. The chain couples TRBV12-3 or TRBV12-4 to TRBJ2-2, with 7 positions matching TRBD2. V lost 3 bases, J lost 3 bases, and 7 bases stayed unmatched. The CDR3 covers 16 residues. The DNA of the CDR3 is TGTGCCAGCAGTTTTGTCGGGAGGCGGCACACCGGGGAGCTGTTTTTT. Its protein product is CASSFVGRRHTGELFF.

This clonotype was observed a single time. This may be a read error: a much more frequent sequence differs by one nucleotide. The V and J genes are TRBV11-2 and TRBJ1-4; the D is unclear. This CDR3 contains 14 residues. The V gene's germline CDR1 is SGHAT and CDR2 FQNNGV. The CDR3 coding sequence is TGTGCCAGCAGCTTCACCCCAACTAATGAAAAACTGTCTTTT. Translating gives CASSFTPTNEKLSF.

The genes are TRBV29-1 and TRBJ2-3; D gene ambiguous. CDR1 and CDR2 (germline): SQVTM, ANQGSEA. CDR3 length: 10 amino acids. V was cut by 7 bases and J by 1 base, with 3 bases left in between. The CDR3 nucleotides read TGCAGCGGCGGCACAGATACGCAGTATTTT. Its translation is CSGGTDTQYF.

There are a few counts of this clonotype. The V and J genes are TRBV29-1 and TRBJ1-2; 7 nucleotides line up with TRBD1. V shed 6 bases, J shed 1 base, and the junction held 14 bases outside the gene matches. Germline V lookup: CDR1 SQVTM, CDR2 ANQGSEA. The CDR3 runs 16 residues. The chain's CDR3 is CSVGVIFRGDNYGYTF. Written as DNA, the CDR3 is TGCAGCGTCGGCGTAATCTTCAGGGGGGATAACTATGGCTACACCTTC.

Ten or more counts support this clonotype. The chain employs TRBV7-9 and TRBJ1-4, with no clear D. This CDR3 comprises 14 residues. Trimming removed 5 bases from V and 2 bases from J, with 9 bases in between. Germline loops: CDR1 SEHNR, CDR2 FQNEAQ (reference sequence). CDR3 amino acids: CASSASGTNEKLFF. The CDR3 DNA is TGTGCCAGCAGCGCGAGTGGGACTAATGAAAAACTGTTTTTT. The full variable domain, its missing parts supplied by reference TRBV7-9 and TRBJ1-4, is DTGVSQNPRHKITKRGQNVTFRCDPISEHNRLYWYRQTLGQGPEFLTYFQNEAQLEKSRLLSDRFSAERPKGSFSTLEIQRTEQGDSAMYLCASSASGTNEKLFFGSGTQLSVL.

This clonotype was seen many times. CDR3 protein: CASSQNMADTQYF. As DNA, the CDR3 is TGTGCCAGCAGCCAAAATATGGCAGATACGCAGTATTTT. The chain recombines TRBV14 with TRBJ2-3; D gene uncertain. The V end lost 2 bases, the J end lost 4 bases, and 7 bases lay between the germline ends. Germline CDR1 SGHDN, CDR2 FVKESK. The CDR3 runs 13 residues.

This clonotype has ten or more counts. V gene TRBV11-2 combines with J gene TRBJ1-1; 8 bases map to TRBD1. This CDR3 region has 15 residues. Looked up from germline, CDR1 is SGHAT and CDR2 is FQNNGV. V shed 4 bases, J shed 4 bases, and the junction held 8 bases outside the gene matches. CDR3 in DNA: TGTGCCAGCAGCTCGATCCAGGGGGCCGGCACTGAAGCTTTCTTT. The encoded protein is CASSSIQGAGTEAFF.

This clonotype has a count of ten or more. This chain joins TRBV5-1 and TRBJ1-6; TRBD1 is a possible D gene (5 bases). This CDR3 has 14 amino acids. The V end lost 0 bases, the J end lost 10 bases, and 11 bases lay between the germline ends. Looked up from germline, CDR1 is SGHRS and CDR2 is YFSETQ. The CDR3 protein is CASSLDATASPLHF. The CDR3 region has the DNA TGCGCCAGCAGCTTGGATGCGACAGCCTCACCCCTCCACTTT.